This TCR beta chain was profiled in a study of T cell repertoires in aging, cancer and after chemotherapy (dated by TCRdb to the late 2010s). Concerning the study at large: Donors were distributed across six age groups ranging from 30 or younger to 70 or older, with at least three individuals included per group. Paired pre- and post-chemotherapy samples in the solid tumor group came from brain tumor (glioblastoma) patients receiving temozolomide-based therapy. About 9.3 million TCR reads were contained in the full dataset. To examine immunoaging and T cell reconstitution after chemotherapy, the study profiled TCR beta repertoires in peripheral blood from healthy donors and cancer patients. Alongside fewer than 100 healthy donors serving as a reference group, the cohort included some 220 cancer patients, of whom some 90 had hematological cancers and 124 had solid cancers. Overall study results and their limits: An increase in median generation probability over the chemotherapy interval was observed in both cancer cohorts, suggesting that the repertoire was reconstituted through rebound thymic output. Significantly lower blood TCR diversity and higher clonality were observed in untreated patients with hematological or solid cancers than in age-matched healthy donors. The authors noted that the repertoire data do not allow conclusions about immunological memory after chemotherapy. In healthy donors, the decline in TCR diversity with age was mainly explained by loss of richness, whereas in cancer patients loss of evenness was also found to contribute.

V is trimmed back by 5 bases and J by 0 bases, and the junction contains 4 bases that no gene match accounts for. In the germline V gene, CDR1 corresponds to SGHRS and CDR2 to YFSETQ. From the cysteine up to the phenylalanine, the CDR3 has a length of 15 residues. Kept here is only the CDR3 DNA, which spans 45 bases and is read in frame from base 1. Using a mixed TRB-A/B primer pool, multiplex touch-down PCR amplified rearranged TRB sequences covering the V, D and J segments. Illumina adapters and sample indices were attached to the amplicons through two consecutive PCR reactions run with Phusion HS II polymerase. Amplicons were gel-purified using the NucleoSpin Gel and PCR Clean-up kit and were subsequently checked with Qubit and an Agilent 2100 Bioanalyzer. Libraries were sequenced on an Illumina MiSeq using 600-cycle, single-indexed, paired-end runs. The source study handled its data this way. MiXCR versions 2.12 and 3.0.5 were used to process TRB sequences. Each unique CDR3 nucleotide sequence was treated as one clone, and only productive sequences with two or more reads were kept. Repertoire metrics included Shannon diversity, evenness, clonality (one minus evenness), and alpha-parameterized diversity profiles from alpha 0 to 5. Generation probabilities of clones in paired pre- and post-chemotherapy samples were computed with the IGoR algorithm. TCRdb reworked the public reads: Q25 trimming with fastp, MiXCR clone assembly, productive beta chains retained. Each CDR3 protein gets just one entry, which takes the most common genes and DNA from the rows behind it. The V and J calls shown here were made by TCRdb, not taken from the authors' results. The table for this sample lists around 2,500 distinct CDR3 sequences; 20% to 25% of them were counted only once. The ten largest clones add up to more than 12% of the sample.

TCR beta rearrangements were amplified from genomic DNA extracted from peripheral blood rather than from sorted cells or RNA. This clonotype was observed a handful of times. Its antigen is still unknown. No base quality values were provided; no much bigger clone lies one nucleotide off. The receptor comes from a human donor with a solid tumor. The rearrangement joined TRBV5-1 to TRBJ1-3; 8 central nucleotides agree with TRBD1. The sequenced sample was blood. Here the CDR3 is given as CASRDDRGSGNTIYF. The DNA sequence reads TGCGCCAGCAGGGACGACAGGGGCTCTGGAAACACCATATATTTT.